This TCR beta chain was captured by sequencing in a study of cytomegalovirus exposure and HLA in healthy donors. In the study overall: Both the 100 to 150 validation repertoires and the 600 to 700 first-cohort repertoires used the same platform, as reported by a later analysis. Study conclusions and caveats: In vitro data verified a few CMV-associated chains as specific for CMV antigens. Cytomegalovirus association was listed for 164 TCR beta chains. In a later analysis, first-cohort TCR clusters were found to tend to co-occur in the 100 to 150 validation repertoires.

Here immunoSEQ multiplex PCR was the method, and the copy in TCRdb shows in-frame clones only, minus some. The sample carries around 61,000 clones, 80% to 95% recorded once. Concerning this clone: Its cognate antigen is unknown.

This CDR3 contains 16 residues. The V and J ends lost 5 bases and 5 bases, in that order; junction bases with no gene match: 14. Germline V gene lookup returns CDR1 SGHAT and CDR2 FQNNGV. The sequenced sample consisted of PBMCs. This TCR derives from a man aged 18 to 30 in good health and CMV-seropositive. The V and J genes are TRBV11-2 and TRBJ2-7, with TRBD2 matching over 8 bases. The CDR3 is CASSRVAGGRSNEQYF. As DNA, the CDR3 is TGTGCCAGCAGCCGGGTAGCGGGCGGGAGGTCAAACGAGCAGTACTTC.